The sample holds many counts of the clone carrying this T cell receptor beta chain. Per germline, CDR1 SGHRS and CDR2 YFSETQ. The CDR3 is made up of 14 amino acids. V shed 0 bases and J shed 5 bases, with 12 bases lying between them. This sample was included in a study of early T cells in non-severe SARS-CoV-2 infection. cDNA molecules, individually, were tagged with unique molecular identifiers. MiXCR, run by TCRdb on the 5' RACE reads, gives a single entry per CDR3 protein. The table includes fewer than 30,000 distinct CDR3 sequences, about 4.5% detected once. V gene TRBV5-1 combines with J gene TRBJ2-7; D is unclear. This clonotype originated in an adult who was a healthcare worker with PCR-confirmed SARS-CoV-2 infection or an uninfected control (not recorded which). Sample: whole blood. CDR3 nucleotides: TGCGCCAGCAGCTTGGCCGCAGGAATAGACGAGCAGTACTTC. Translated, it gives CASSLAAGIDEQYF. Full variable domain (outside the CDR3, taken from reference TRBV5-1 and TRBJ2-7): KAGVTQTPRYLIKTRGQQVTLSCSPISGHRSVSWYQQTPGQGLQFLFEYFSETQRNKGNFPGRFSGRQFSNSRSEMNVSTLELGDSALYLCASSLAAGIDEQYFGPGTRLTVT.